These 15 T cell receptor beta chains originate from one sample sequenced in a study of blood T cell repertoires in COVID-19. Generated by immunoSEQ multiplex PCR, the TCRdb table keeps only in-frame clones and is missing some. Of some 300,000 clones in the sample, about 87% were seen once. Sequenced input: peripheral blood. The receptors shown here come from a woman younger than 45 who had recovered from COVID-19.

CDR3 sequence (DNA): TGTGCCAGCAGCCTTGTTAGGGCGGGGCCCTACACCTTC. This codes for CASSLVRAGPYTF. This chain connects TRBV12-3 or TRBV12-4 to TRBJ1-2; a weak D match, TRBD1 (5 bases). CDR3 length: 13 amino acids. The V end was cut by 6 bases, the J end by 10 bases, with 18 bases between.

The CDR3 region has the DNA TGTGCCAGTAGTGTTGGGACTCAAGAGACCCAGTACTTC. Protein sequence: CASSVGTQETQYF. The J gene is TRBJ2-5, the V gene TRBV19, with a possible D match to TRBD2 (6 bases). Germline-derived CDR1 and CDR2 are LNHDA and SQIVND (reference sequence). Trimming left V 5 bases short and J 2 bases short, with 9 bases between. This CDR3 comprises 13 residues.

As to this clone: Other DNA sequences in the same sample also yield this CDR3. This chain uses TRBV5-1 with TRBJ2-2; TRBD1 is a possible D gene (6 bases). V dropped 2 bases and J dropped 2 bases, with 7 bases sitting between them. Germline V gene lookup returns CDR1 SGHRS and CDR2 YFSETQ. The CDR3 contains 14 residues. DNA of the CDR3: TGCGCCAGCAGCTTAGGGGGAAACACCGGGGAGCTGTTTTTT. It translates to CASSLGGNTGELFF. Drawing the rest from reference TRBV5-1 and TRBJ2-2, the complete variable domain is KAGVTQTPRYLIKTRGQQVTLSCSPISGHRSVSWYQQTPGQGLQFLFEYFSETQRNKGNFPGRFSGRQFSNSRSEMNVSTLELGDSALYLCASSLGGNTGELFFGEGSRLTVL.

V usage is TRBV7-6 and J usage is TRBJ1-6; 7 bases line up with TRBD1. Trimming at V came to 1 base and at J to 7 bases, leaving 4 bases not matched to a gene. Germline V gives CDR1 SGHVS, CDR2 FNYEAQ. This CDR3 region has 15 residues. The CDR3 spells CASSLGSRGNSPLHF. CDR3 nucleotide sequence: TGTGCCAGCAGCTTAGGGTCCAGGGGGAATTCACCCCTCCACTTT.

This clone turned up a few times. This chain links TRBV4-2 with TRBJ2-2; D is unclear. The CDR3 length is 14 residues. Per the germline V gene, CDR1 is LGHNA and CDR2 is YNFKEQ. Trimming cost V 0 bases and J 4 bases, with 6 bases left between them. Written as DNA, the CDR3 is TGTGCCAGCAGCCAAGACTCGGGCACCGGGGAGCTGTTTTTT. Protein product: CASSQDSGTGELFF.

As to this clone: The sample holds other DNA sequences that translate to the same CDR3. The chain employs TRBV18 and TRBJ1-5; D possibly corresponds to TRBD1 (5 bases). In germline, CDR1 is KGHSH, CDR2 LQKENI. The CDR3 covers 14 residues. V lost 1 base and J 7 bases, leaving 11 bases between the germline ends. In DNA form, the CDR3 reads TGTGCCAGCTCACCACTTGGGGGGGACCAGCCCCAGCATTTT. Translation gives CASSPLGGDQPQHF.

The V gene is TRBV15, the J gene TRBJ2-2, with 11 bases that match TRBD2. The germline CDR1 and CDR2 sequences are LNHNV and YYDKDF (reference sequence). After removal of 6 bases from V and 3 bases from J, the junction contained 9 bases not matched to a gene. There are 17 residues in the CDR3. The CDR3 bases are TGTGCCACCAGGAGGGATCCGGGACTAGCGGACACCGGGGAGCTGTTTTTT. The encoded protein is CATRRDPGLADTGELFF.

This clone was seen many times. The chain carries TRBV27 and TRBJ1-3, with no clear D. The V and J ends lost 5 bases and 1 base respectively, with 12 bases between them. Per germline, CDR1 MNHEY and CDR2 SMNVEV (reference sequence). The CDR3 is 15 amino acids. Here the CDR3 DNA reads TGTGCCAGCAGTCCGAACAGAGATTCTGGAAACACCATATATTTT. This sequence encodes CASSPNRDSGNTIYF.

This chain uses TRBV11-2 with TRBJ2-7, with a weak D call TRBD1 (5 bases). CDR3 length: 15 amino acids. CDR1 and CDR2 (germline): SGHAT, FQNNGV. The germline V and J ends were trimmed by 5 bases and 1 base, with 15 bases remaining between them. The CDR3 here is CASSRRDSSSYEQYF. As DNA, the CDR3 is TGTGCCAGCAGCCGCAGGGATTCCAGTTCCTACGAGCAGTACTTC.

The CDR3 protein is CASSVSGGWGETQYF. CDR3 in DNA: TGTGCCAGCAGCGTATCAGGGGGCTGGGGAGAGACCCAGTACTTC. The chain couples TRBV9 to TRBJ2-5; 8 bases are a match to TRBD1. CDR3 size: 15 residues. Trimming removed 1 base from V and 4 bases from J; junction bases left unmatched: 6. In germline, CDR1 is SGDLS, CDR2 YYNGEE.

V usage is TRBV29-1 and J usage is TRBJ1-2, with 10 bases lining up with TRBD1. The CDR3 totals 13 residues. With 6 bases clipped from V and 6 bases from J, the junction kept 7 bases outside the gene matches. From germline, CDR1 is SQVTM and CDR2 ANQGSEA. This CDR3 is CSVTGQGLNGYTF. CDR3 nucleotide sequence: TGCAGCGTAACGGGACAGGGGCTTAATGGCTACACCTTC.

The chain joins TRBV7-2 to TRBJ2-5; the match to TRBD2 covers 9 bases. Trimming removed 4 bases from V and 5 bases from J; junction bases left unmatched: 14. CDR1 and CDR2 from the germline V gene are SGHTA and FQGNSA. The CDR3 contains 17 residues. Here the CDR3 reads CASSSIFAGGLTETQYF. CDR3 in DNA: TGTGCCAGCAGCTCGATCTTTGCGGGGGGGCTGACCGAGACCCAGTACTTC.

The chain joins TRBV28 to TRBJ1-2; D gene ambiguous. The CDR3 is 12 amino acids. Germline V gene sequence: CDR1 MDHEN, CDR2 SYDVKM. Trimming stripped 6 bases from V and 9 bases from J, with 14 bases between. This CDR3 is CASRAALPSYTF. The DNA for the CDR3 is TGTGCCAGCAGAGCCGCCCTTCCTAGCTACACCTTC.

The V and J genes are TRBV27 and TRBJ2-7; 10 nucleotides line up with TRBD1. The CDR3 totals 14 residues. Germline assignment: CDR1 MNHEY and CDR2 SMNVEV (reference sequence). Trimming cost V 6 bases and J 3 bases; bases outside gene matches: 5. The CDR3 loop is CASRGTGAYYEQYF. In DNA, the CDR3 is TGTGCCAGCAGGGGGACAGGGGCGTACTACGAGCAGTACTTC.

The CDR3 bases are TGTGCCAGCCTGAAAATTAGGGGGAACAATCAGCCCCAGCATTTT. Its protein product is CASLKIRGNNQPQHF. The chain couples TRBV6-6 to TRBJ1-5; maybe TRBD1 (6 bases). Germline lookup yields CDR1 MNHNY and CDR2 SVGAGI (reference sequence). Between the trimmed V and J ends, which lost 8 bases and 3 bases, there was a span of 17 bases. This CDR3 has 15 amino acids.